Each of the 5 T cell receptor beta chains below was sequenced from the same sample in a study of cytomegalovirus exposure and HLA in healthy donors. 60 Vbeta and 13 Jbeta primers were used in PCR. Assay used: immunoSEQ multiplex PCR; TCRdb lists only in-frame clones, some missing. The sample includes tens of thousands of clones, 77% seen only once; the top ten take 2.5% to 3%. The sample was PBMCs. The origin of the receptors is a man over 45 in good health and CMV-seropositive.

The J gene is TRBJ2-5, the V gene TRBV18; TRBD2 agrees at 10 bases. There are 14 residues in the CDR3. V gave up 0 bases and J gave up 5 bases; unmatched junction bases: 0. The V gene's germline CDR1 is KGHSH and CDR2 LQKENI. The DNA for the CDR3 is TGTGCCAGCTCACCACCTAGCGGGAGGGAGACCCAGTACTTC. Amino acids: CASSPPSGRETQYF.

The table lists this clone with a few counts. The chain joins TRBV11-2 to TRBJ1-5; maybe TRBD1 (5 bases). Germline assignment: CDR1 SGHAT and CDR2 FQNNGV. The V end was cut by 8 bases, the J end by 0 bases, with 11 bases between. The CDR3 spans 14 residues. The CDR3 loop reads CASARGFSNQPQHF. CDR3 in DNA: TGTGCCAGCGCAAGGGGTTTTAGCAATCAGCCCCAGCATTTT.

This clone was observed a single time. The V call is TRBV11-2, the J call TRBJ2-2; 8 bases align to TRBD2. Germline CDR1 and CDR2: SGHAT and FQNNGV. There are 17 residues in the CDR3. The J segment lost 5 bases and the V segment lost 0 bases, leaving 8 bases of the junction unmatched. This chain's CDR3 is CASSLDGGAGVTGELFF. CDR3 sequence (DNA): TGTGCCAGCAGCTTAGATGGTGGAGCGGGAGTAACCGGGGAGCTGTTTTTT.

The chain links TRBV27 to TRBJ2-1; 10 positions agree with TRBD2. Trimming removed 2 bases from V and 1 base from J; junction bases left unmatched: 5. The CDR3 totals 17 residues. The V gene's germline CDR1 is MNHEY and CDR2 SMNVEV (reference sequence). The chain's CDR3 is CASSLRASGSSYNEQFF. The CDR3 DNA is TGTGCCAGCAGTTTACGGGCTAGCGGGAGTTCCTACAATGAGCAGTTCTTC.

The gene calls are TRBV2 and TRBJ1-5; no definite D call. The length of the CDR3 is 12 residues. Per germline, CDR1 SNHLY and CDR2 FYNNEI. V gave up 3 bases and J gave up 9 bases, with 9 bases separating them. CDR3: CASSEAPRPQHF. The CDR3 DNA is TGTGCCAGCAGTGAGGCCCCCCGGCCCCAGCATTTT.